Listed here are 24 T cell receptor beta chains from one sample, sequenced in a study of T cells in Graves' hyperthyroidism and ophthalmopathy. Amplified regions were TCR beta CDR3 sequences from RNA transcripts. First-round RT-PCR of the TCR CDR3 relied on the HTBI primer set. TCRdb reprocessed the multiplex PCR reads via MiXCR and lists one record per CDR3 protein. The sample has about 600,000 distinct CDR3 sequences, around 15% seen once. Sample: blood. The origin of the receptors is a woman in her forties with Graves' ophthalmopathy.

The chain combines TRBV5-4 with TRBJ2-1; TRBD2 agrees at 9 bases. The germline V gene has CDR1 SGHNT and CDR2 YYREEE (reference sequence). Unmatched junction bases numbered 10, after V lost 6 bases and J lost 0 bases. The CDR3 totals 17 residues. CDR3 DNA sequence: TGTGCCAGCATTGGGGATCTAGCGGGAAGCTCCTACAATGAGCAGTTCTTC. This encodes CASIGDLAGSSYNEQFF.

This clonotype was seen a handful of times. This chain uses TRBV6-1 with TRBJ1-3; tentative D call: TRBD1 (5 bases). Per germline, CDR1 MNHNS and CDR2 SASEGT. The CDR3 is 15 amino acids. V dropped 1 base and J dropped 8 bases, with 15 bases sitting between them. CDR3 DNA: TGTGCCAGCAGTGAAGAGGGGCTTTCAGGAGACACCATATATTTT. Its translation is CASSEEGLSGDTIYF.

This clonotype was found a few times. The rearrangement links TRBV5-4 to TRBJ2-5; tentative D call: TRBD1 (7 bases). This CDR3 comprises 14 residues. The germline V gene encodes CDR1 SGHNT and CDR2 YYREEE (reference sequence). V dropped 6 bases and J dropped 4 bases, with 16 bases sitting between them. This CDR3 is CASTQSGGRETQYF. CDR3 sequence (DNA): TGTGCCAGCACCCAATCAGGGGGGAGAGAGACCCAGTACTTC.

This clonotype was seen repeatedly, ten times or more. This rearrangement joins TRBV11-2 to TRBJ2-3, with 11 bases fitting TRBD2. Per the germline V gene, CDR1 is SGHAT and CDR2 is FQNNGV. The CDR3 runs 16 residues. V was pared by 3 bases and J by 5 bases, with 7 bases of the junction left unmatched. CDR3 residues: CASSFILAGGRDTQYF. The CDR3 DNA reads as TGTGCCAGCAGCTTTATTCTAGCGGGAGGACGAGATACGCAGTATTTT.

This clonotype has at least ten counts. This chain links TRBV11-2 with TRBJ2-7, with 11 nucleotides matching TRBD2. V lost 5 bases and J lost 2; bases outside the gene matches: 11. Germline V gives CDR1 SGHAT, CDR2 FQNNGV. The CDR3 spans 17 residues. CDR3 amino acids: CASSPTVGLAAPYEQYF. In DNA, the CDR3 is TGTGCCAGCAGCCCTACGGTGGGACTAGCGGCCCCCTACGAGCAGTACTTC.

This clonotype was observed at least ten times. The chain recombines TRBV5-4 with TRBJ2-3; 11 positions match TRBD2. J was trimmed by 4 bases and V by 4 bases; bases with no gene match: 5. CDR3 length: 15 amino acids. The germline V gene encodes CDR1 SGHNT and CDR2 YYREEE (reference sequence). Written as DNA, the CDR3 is TGTGCCAGCAGCGCTAGCGGGGGGTCGGCAGATACGCAGTATTTT. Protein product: CASSASGGSADTQYF.

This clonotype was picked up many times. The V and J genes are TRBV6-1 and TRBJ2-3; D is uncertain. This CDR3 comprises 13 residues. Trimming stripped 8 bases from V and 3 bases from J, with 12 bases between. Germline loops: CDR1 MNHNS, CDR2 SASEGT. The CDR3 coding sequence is TGTGCCAGCTCGACGGAACGAACAGATACGCAGTATTTT. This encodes CASSTERTDTQYF.

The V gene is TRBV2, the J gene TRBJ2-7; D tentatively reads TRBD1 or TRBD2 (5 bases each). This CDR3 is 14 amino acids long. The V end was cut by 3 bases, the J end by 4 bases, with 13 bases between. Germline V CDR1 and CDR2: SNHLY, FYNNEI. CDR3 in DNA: TGTGCCAGCAGTGATCCGGGACCTTTGTACGAGCAGTACTTC. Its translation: CASSDPGPLYEQYF.

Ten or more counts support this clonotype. The DNA of the CDR3 is TGTGCCAGCAGTTTTCGGACTAGCGGGCGCACAGATACGCAGTATTTT. It specifies CASSFRTSGRTDTQYF. V is TRBV27 and J is TRBJ2-3; 11 bases are shared with TRBD2. The CDR3 consists of 16 residues. Germline assignment: CDR1 MNHEY and CDR2 SMNVEV (reference sequence). V lost 3 bases, J lost 1 base, and 3 bases stayed unmatched.

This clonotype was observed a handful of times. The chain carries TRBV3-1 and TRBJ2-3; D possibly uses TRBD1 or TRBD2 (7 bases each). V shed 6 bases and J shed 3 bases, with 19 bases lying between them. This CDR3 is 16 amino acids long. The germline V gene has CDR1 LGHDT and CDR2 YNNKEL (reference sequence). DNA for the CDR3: TGTGCCAGCAGTCCCAGGGGGGGGGGCCAAACAGATACGCAGTATTTT. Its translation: CASSPRGGGQTDTQYF.

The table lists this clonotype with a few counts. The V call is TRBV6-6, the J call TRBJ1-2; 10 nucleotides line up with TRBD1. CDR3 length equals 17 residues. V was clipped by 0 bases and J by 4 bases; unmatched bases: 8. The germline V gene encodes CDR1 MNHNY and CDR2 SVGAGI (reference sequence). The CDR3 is CASSYSGGTGAFYGYTF. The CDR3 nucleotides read TGTGCCAGCAGTTACTCCGGGGGGACAGGGGCTTTCTATGGCTACACCTTC.

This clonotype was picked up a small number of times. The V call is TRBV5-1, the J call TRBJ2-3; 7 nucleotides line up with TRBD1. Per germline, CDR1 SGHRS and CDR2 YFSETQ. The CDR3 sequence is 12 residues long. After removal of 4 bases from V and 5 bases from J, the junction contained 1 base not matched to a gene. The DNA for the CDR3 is TGCGCCAGCAGCAGGGGGCAAGATACGCAGTATTTT. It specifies CASSRGQDTQYF.

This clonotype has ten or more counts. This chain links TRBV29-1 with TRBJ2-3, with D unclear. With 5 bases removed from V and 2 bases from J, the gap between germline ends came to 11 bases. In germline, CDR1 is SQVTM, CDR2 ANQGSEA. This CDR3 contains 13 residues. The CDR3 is CSVRLVATDTQYF. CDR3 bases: TGCAGCGTTCGATTGGTAGCCACAGATACGCAGTATTTT.

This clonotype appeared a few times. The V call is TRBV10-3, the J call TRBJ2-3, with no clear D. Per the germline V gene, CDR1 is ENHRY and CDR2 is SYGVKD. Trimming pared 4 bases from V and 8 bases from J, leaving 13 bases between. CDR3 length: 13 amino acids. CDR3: CAISVEASGTQYF. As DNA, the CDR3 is TGTGCCATCAGTGTTGAGGCATCTGGTACGCAGTATTTT.

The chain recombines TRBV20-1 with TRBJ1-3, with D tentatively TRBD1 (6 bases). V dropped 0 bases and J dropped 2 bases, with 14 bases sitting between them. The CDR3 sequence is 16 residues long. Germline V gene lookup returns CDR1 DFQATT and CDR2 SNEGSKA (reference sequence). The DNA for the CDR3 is TGCAGTGCTAGAGATGCACAAGGGGGAGCTGGAAACACCATATATTTT. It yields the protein CSARDAQGGAGNTIYF.

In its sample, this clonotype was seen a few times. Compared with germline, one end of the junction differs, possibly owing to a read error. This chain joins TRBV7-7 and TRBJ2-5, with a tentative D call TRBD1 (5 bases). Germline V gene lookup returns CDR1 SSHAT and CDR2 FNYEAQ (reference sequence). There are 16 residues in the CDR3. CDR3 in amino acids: CASSLGPQQMGETQYF. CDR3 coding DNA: TGTGCTAGCAGCTTGGGGCCCCAGCAGATGGGGGAGACCCAGTACTTC.

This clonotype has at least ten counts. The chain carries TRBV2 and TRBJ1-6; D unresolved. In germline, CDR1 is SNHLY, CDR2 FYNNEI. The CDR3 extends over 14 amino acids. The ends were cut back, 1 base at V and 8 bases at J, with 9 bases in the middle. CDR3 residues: CASSEDMRHSPLHF. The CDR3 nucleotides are TGTGCCAGCAGTGAAGACATGCGGCATTCACCCCTCCACTTT. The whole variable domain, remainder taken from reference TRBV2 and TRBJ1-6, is EPEVTQTPSHQVTQMGQEVILRCVPISNHLYFYWYRQILGQKVEFLVSFYNNEISEKSEIFDDQFSVERPDGSNFTLKIRSTKLEDSAMYFCASSEDMRHSPLHFGNGTRLTVT.

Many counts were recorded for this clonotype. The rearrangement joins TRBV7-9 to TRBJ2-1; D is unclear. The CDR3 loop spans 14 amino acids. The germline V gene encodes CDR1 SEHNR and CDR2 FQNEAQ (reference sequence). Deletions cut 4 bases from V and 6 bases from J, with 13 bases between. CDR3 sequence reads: CASSSNRAGNEQFF. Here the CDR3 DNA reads TGTGCCAGCAGCTCCAACCGGGCTGGCAATGAGCAGTTCTTC.

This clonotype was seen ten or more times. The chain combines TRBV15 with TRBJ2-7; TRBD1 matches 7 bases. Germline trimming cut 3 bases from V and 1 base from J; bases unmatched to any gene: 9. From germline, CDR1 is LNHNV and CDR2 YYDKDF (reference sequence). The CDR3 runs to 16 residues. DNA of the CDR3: TGTGCCACCAGCAGCCTGACAGGGTATGAGTCCTACGAGCAGTACTTC. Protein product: CATSSLTGYESYEQYF.

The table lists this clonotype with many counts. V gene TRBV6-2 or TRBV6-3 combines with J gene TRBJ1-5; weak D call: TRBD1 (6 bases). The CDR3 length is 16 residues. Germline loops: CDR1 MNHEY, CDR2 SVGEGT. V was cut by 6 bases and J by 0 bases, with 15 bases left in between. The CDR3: CASRRTGPNSNQPQHF. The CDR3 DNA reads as TGTGCCAGCAGAAGAACAGGGCCAAATAGCAATCAGCCCCAGCATTTT.

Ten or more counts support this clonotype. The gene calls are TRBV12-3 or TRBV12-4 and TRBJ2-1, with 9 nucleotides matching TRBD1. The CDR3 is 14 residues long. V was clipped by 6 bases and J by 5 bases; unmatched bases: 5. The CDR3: CASRGQGFDNEQFF. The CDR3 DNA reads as TGTGCCAGCAGGGGACAGGGATTCGACAATGAGCAGTTCTTC.

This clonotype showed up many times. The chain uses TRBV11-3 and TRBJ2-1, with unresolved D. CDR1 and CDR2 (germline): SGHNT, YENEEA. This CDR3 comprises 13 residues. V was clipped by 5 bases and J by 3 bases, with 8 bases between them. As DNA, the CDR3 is TGTGCCAGCAGCCTAGGTTACTACAATGAGCAGTTCTTC. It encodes CASSLGYYNEQFF.

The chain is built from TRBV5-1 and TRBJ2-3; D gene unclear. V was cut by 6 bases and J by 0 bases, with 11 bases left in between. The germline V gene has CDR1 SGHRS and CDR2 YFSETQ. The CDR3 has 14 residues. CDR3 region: CASKAMPSTDTQYF. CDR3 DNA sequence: TGCGCCAGCAAGGCGATGCCTAGCACAGATACGCAGTATTTT. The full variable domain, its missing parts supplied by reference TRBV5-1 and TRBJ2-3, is KAGVTQTPRYLIKTRGQQVTLSCSPISGHRSVSWYQQTPGQGLQFLFEYFSETQRNKGNFPGRFSGRQFSNSRSEMNVSTLELGDSALYLCASKAMPSTDTQYFGPGTRLTVL.

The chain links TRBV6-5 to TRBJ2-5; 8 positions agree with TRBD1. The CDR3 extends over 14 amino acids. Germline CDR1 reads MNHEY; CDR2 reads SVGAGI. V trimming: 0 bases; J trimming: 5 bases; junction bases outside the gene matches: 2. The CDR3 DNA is TGTGCCAGCAGTTACTCCCGACAGGGGGAGACCCAGTACTTC. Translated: CASSYSRQGETQYF.